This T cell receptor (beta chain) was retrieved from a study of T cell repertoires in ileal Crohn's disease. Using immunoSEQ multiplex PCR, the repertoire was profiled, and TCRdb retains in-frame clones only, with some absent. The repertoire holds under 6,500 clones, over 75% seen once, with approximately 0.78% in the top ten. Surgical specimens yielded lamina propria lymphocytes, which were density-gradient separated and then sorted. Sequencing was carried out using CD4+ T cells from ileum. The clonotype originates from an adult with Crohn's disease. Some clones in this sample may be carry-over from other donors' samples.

The CDR3 DNA is TGTGCCAGCGAATTGACAGGGGGCGGGAATCAGCCCCAGCATTTT. It translates to CASELTGGGNQPQHF. The V and J genes are TRBV2 and TRBJ1-5; TRBD1 matches at 10 bases. The CDR3 sequence is 15 residues long. CDR1 and CDR2 (germline): SNHLY, FYNNEI. Trimming at V came to 8 bases and at J to 4 bases, leaving 8 bases not matched to a gene.